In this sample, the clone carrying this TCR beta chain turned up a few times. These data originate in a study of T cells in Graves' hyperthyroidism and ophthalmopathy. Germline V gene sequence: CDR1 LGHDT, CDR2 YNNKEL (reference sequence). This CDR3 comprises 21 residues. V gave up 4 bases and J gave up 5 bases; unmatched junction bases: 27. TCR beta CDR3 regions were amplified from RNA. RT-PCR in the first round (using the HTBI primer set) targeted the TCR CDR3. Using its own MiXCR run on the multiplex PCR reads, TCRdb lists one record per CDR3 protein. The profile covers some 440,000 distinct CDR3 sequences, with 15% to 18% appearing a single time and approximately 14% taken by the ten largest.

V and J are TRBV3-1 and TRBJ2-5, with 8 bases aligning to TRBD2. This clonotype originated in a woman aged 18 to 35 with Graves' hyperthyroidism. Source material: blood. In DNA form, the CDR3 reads TGTGCCAGCAGCCCCCCGCAAGTTTGGGCGGCCTCCAGCGGGAGTTTGGAGACCCAGTACTTC. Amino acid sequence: CASSPPQVWAASSGSLETQYF.